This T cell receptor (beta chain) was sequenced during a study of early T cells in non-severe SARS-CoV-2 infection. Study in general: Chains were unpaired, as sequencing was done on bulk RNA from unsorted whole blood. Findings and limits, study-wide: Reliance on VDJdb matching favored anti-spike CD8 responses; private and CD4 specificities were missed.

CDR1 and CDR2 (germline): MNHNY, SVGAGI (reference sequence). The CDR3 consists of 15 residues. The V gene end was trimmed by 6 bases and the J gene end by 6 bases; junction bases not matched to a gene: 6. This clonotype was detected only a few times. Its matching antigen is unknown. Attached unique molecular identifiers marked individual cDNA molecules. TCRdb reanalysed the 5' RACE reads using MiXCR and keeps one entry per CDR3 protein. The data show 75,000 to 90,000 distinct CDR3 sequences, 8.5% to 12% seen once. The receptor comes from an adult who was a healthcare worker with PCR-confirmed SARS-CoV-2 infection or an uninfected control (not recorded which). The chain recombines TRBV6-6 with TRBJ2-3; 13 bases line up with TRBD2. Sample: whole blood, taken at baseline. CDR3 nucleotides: TGTGCCAGCAGCCACGGACTAGCGGGAGTTGATACGCAGTATTTT. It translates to CASSHGLAGVDTQYF.